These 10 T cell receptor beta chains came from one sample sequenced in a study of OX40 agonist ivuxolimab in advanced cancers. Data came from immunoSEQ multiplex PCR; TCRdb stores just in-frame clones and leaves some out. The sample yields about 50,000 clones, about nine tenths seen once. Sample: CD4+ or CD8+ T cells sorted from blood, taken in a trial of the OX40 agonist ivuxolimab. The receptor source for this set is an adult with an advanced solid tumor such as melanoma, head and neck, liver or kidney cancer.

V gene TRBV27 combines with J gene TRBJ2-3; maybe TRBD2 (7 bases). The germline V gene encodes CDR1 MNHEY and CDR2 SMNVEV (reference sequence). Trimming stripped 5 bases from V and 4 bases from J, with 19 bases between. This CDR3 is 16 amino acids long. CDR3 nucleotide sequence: TGTGCCAGCAGTCCGCTCGAGGGGGGGGCCGCAGATACGCAGTATTTT. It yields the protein CASSPLEGGAADTQYF.

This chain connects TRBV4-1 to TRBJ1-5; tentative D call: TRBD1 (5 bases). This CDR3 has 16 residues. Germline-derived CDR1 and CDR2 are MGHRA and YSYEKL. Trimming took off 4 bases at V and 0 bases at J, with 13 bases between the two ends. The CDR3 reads CASSLEGLNSNQPQHF. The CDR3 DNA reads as TGCGCCAGCAGCCTAGAGGGACTGAATAGCAATCAGCCCCAGCATTTT.

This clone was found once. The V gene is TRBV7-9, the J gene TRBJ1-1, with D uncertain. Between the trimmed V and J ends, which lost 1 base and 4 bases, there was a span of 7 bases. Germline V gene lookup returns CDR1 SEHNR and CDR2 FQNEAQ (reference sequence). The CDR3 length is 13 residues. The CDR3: CASSLGDATEAFF. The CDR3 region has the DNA TGTGCCAGCAGCTTAGGTGACGCCACTGAAGCTTTCTTT. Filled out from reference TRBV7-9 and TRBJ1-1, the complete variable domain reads DTGVSQNPRHKITKRGQNVTFRCDPISEHNRLYWYRQTLGQGPEFLTYFQNEAQLEKSRLLSDRFSAERPKGSFSTLEIQRTEQGDSAMYLCASSLGDATEAFFGQGTRLTVV.

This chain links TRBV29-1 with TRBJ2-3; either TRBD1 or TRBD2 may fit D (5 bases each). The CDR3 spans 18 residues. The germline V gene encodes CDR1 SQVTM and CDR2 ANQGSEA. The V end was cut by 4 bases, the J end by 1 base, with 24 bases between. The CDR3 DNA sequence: TGCAGCGTTGTGAGGGGCGTAGGACGGTTCCCTGGCACAGATACGCAGTATTTT. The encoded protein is CSVVRGVGRFPGTDTQYF.

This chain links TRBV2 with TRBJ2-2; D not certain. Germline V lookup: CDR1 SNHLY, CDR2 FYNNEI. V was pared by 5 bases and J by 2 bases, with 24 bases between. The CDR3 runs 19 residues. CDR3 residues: CASSSPGMGTDLNTGELFF. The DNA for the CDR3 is TGTGCCAGCAGTAGCCCAGGCATGGGAACAGACCTTAACACCGGGGAGCTGTTTTTT.

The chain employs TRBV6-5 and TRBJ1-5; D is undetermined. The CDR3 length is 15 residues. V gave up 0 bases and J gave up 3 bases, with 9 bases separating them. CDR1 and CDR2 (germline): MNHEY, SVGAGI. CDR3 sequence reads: CASSYSLGSNQPQHF. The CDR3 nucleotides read TGTGCCAGCAGTTACTCGTTGGGTTCCAATCAGCCCCAGCATTTT.

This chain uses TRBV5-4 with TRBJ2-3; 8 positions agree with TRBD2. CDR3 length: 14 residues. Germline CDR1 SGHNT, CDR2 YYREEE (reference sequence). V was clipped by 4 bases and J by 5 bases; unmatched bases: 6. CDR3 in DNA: TGTGCCAGCAGCCACGGGACTAGTGGAGATACGCAGTATTTT. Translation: CASSHGTSGDTQYF.

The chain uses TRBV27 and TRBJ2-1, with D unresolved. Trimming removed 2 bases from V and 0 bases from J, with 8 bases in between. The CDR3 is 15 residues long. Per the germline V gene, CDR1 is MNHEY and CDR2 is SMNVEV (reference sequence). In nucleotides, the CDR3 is TGTGCCAGCAGTTTAATCTCCAGCTCCTACAATGAGCAGTTCTTC. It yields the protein CASSLISSSYNEQFF.

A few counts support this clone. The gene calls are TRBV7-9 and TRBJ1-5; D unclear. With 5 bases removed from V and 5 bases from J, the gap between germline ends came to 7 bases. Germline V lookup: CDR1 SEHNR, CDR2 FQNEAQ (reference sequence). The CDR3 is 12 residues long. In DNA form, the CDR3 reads TGTGCCAGCAGCCGACCCGATCAGCCCCAGCATTTT. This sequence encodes CASSRPDQPQHF.

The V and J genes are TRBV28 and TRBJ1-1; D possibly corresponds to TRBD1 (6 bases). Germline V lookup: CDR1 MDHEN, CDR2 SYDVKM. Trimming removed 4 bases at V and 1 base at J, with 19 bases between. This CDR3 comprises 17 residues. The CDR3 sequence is CASSSNDRTSKNTEAFF. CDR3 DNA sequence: TGTGCCAGCAGTTCGAACGACAGGACCTCCAAGAACACTGAAGCTTTCTTT.